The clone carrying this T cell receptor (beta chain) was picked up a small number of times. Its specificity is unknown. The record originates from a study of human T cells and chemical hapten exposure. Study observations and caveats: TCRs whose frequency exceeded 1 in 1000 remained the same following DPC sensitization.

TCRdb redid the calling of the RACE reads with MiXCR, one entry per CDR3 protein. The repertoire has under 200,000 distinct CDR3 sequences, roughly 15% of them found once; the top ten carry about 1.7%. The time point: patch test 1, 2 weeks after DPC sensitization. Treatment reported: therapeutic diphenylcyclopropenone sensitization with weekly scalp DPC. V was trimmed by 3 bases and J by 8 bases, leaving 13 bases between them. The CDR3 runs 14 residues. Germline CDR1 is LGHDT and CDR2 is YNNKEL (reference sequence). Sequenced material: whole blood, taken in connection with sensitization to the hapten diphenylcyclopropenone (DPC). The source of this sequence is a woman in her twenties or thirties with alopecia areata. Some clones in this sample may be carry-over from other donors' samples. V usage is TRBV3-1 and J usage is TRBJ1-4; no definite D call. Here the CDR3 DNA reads TGTGCCAGCAGCCACCCCGGTTTTAAAGAAAAACTGTTTTTT. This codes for CASSHPGFKEKLFF.